Included here is one T cell receptor beta chain sequence, with context. Its specificity is unknown. This sample stems from a study of Ad26.COV2.S vaccination and SARS-CoV-2 variants. Whole-study context: Ad26.COV2.S was injected intramuscularly once or twice, 56 days apart. Study outcomes and limitations: Researchers reported similar non-spike TCR breadth in vaccine and placebo recipients.

Generated by immunoSEQ multiplex PCR, the TCRdb table keeps only in-frame clones and is missing some. In the table there are about 460,000 clones, about 88% of which are singletons. The V gene's germline CDR1 is LNHDA and CDR2 SQIVND (reference sequence). The CDR3 sequence is 17 residues long. V dropped 4 bases and J dropped 7 bases, with 25 bases sitting between them. Specified treatment: approximately 18 received Ad26.COV2.S at low or high dose, single or two shots; 5 received placebo; per-sample allocation not given. Specimens were obtained on day 63 following the first vaccine or placebo injection.

The chain links TRBV19 to TRBJ1-1; D might be TRBD1 (6 bases). The material was peripheral blood, obtained in a trial of Ad26.COV2.S vaccine versus placebo. The sequence came from a person aged 18-65 years who received the Ad26.COV2.S COVID-19 vaccine or a placebo. CDR3 coding DNA: TGTGCCAGTAGTACCGGGACACCCTCAATCGAGGCCCTTGAAGCTTTCTTT. This gives the protein CASSTGTPSIEALEAFF.